This TCR beta chain was observed in a study of blood T cell repertoires in COVID-19 (TCRdb year 2020). In the study overall: Collaborator samples came from the United States, Italy and Spain and covered acute and convalescent phases of COVID-19. The material from the prospective study consisted of cDNA or gDNA derived from T cells, B-cell-depleted T cells, or PBMCs. Subjects who had been exposed to COVID-19, were actively infected with it, or had recovered from it provided the deeply sampled blood TCRbeta repertoires that made up the dataset. The repertoires were released in a freely available public database intended as a resource for research on the immune response to SARS-CoV-2. Samples came from the ongoing ImmuneRACE study (first 160 participants) plus 1,254 subjects from 6 global collaborators. Sample metadata almost always included a de-identified subject ID, COVID-19 status, age in years and sex. HLA class I and class II types, where available, came from metadata supplied by the sample provider rather than from assay-based typing.

CDR1 is given as GTSNPN and CDR2 as SVGIG, both from the germline V gene (reference sequence). The trim is 0 bases for V and 4 bases for J, with a gap of 12 bases between the germline ends. The CDR3 holds 15 amino acids from the cysteine to the phenylalanine. Just CDR3 DNA is preserved here, 45 bases in frame from base 1. Remarks on this clone: What antigen it recognizes has not been identified. No base quality information exists; no much larger clone differs at one position.

TCRbeta CDR3 regions were amplified from genomic DNA using the immunoSEQ Assay, a bias-controlled multiplex PCR. Per the original workflow: Nucleated cell counts per sample were estimated from amplification of reference gene primers within the assay. To quantify the absolute abundance of each unique TCRbeta CDR3 rearrangement, sequence reads were collapsed and filtered. For each sample, productive Simpson clonality was calculated as the square root of Simpson's diversity index over productive rearrangements. The clones in this table, taken by TCRdb from immuneACCESS, are in-frame only. Not every clone is retained; where verified, under half of the shortfall comes from an unresolved V gene, and the cause of the rest is unknown. That table supplies the V and J calls and clone size; D and trimming were determined from the DNA. Here the sample has some 250,000 clones; about four fifths occur a single time. The top ten hold around 3% of the sample.

What the research found in general, with its limitations: The quantity of clinical and demographic metadata differed by source and by participant and was supplied without curation.

Each collaborating institution followed its own protocols to collect whole blood in K2EDTA tubes. For TCRbeta analysis, collaborators shipped samples as frozen whole blood, isolated PBMCs, or DNA extracted from either of those sample types. This clonotype was obtained from a woman aged 60-75 years with active or convalescent COVID-19. The sequencing input was peripheral blood. The rearrangement joined TRBV30 to TRBJ1-4; the D gene is not confidently resolved. The nucleotide sequence reads TGTGCCTGGAGTGTTTCTGGGCAGTTTAATGAAAAACTGTTTTTT. This is translated as CAWSVSGQFNEKLFF. The entire variable domain, with the stretches around the CDR3 drawn from the reference TRBV30 and TRBJ1-4 proteins, is SQTIHQWPATLVQPVGSPLSLECTVEGTSNPNLYWYRQAAGRGLQLLFYSVGIGQISSEVPQNLSASRPQDRQFILSSKKLLLSDSGFYLCAWSVSGQFNEKLFFGSGTQLSVL.